The source of this TCR beta chain is a study of T cells in Graves' hyperthyroidism and ophthalmopathy. Comment on this clonotype: The antigen is not known.

The study's findings and limits: Ophthalmopathy prediction by the model preceded onset by a median about 6 months. Most thyroid clonotypes with frequency above 0.001 were detected in blood.

Trimming took off 1 base at V and 0 bases at J, with 10 bases between the two ends. The CDR3 contains 16 residues. The germline V gene encodes CDR1 SNHLY and CDR2 FYNNEI. Lactation, pregnancy, other autoimmune disease or uncontrolled infection excluded patients. Clinical symptoms, serum thyroxine and TRAb, thyroid ultrasound and orbital computed tomography together formed the diagnostic basis. Researchers took RNA transcripts and amplified the TCR beta CDR3 regions from them. The TCR CDR3 first-round RT-PCR relied on the HTBI primer set. One entry per CDR3 protein, called by TCRdb with MiXCR from the multiplex PCR reads. This repertoire shows a few hundred thousand distinct CDR3 sequences, approximately 25% found once; its top ten account for 73%.

This chain uses TRBV2 with TRBJ1-3; D might be TRBD1 (5 bases). Sequencing used blood. This TCR came from a man aged 50 or older with Graves' hyperthyroidism. The CDR3, as DNA: TGTGCCAGCAGTGAAGTGGGACCGAACTCTGGAAACACCATATATTTT. Translated: CASSEVGPNSGNTIYF.